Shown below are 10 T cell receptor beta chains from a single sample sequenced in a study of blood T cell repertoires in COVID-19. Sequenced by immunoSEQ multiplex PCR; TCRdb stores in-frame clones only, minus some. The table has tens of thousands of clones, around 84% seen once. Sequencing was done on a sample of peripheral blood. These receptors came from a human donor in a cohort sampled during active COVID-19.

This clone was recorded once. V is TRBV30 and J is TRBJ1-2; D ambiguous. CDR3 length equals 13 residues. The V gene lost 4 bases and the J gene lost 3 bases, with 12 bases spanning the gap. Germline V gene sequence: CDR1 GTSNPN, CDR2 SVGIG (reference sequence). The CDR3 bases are TGTGCCTGGATAGGCCGGGAGGACTATGGCTACACCTTC. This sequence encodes CAWIGREDYGYTF.

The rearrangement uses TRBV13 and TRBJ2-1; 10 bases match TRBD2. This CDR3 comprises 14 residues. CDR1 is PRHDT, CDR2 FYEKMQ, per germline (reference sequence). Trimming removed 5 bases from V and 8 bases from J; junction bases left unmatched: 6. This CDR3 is CASSQRGGRDEQFF. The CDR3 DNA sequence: TGTGCCAGCAGCCAGCGGGGGGGCCGCGATGAGCAGTTCTTC.

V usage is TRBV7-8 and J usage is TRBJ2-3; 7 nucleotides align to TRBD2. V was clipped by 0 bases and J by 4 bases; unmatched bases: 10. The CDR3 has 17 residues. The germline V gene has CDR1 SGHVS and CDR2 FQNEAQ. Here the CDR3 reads CASSLAFASGDSDTQYF. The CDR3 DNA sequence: TGTGCCAGCAGCTTAGCTTTTGCGAGCGGGGATTCAGATACGCAGTATTTT. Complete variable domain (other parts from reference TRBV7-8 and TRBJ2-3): GAGVSQSPRYKVAKRGQDVALRCDPISGHVSLFWYQQALGQGPEFLTYFQNEAQLDKSGLPSDRFFAERPEGSVSTLKIQRTQQEDSAVYLCASSLAFASGDSDTQYFGPGTRLTVL.

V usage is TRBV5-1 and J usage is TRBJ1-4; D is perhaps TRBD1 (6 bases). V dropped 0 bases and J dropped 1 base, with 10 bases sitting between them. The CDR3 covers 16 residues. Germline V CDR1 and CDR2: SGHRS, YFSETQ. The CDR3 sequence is CASSLGGGQTNEKLFF. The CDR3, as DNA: TGCGCCAGCAGCTTGGGCGGGGGACAAACTAATGAAAAACTGTTTTTT.

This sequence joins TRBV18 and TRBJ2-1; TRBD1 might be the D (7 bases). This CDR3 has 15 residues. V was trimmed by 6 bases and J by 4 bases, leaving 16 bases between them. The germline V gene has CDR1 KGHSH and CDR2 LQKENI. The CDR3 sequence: CASSAQGGEYNEQFF. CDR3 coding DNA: TGTGCCAGCTCGGCCCAGGGGGGCGAGTACAATGAGCAGTTCTTC. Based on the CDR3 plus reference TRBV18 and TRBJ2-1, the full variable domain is NAGVMQNPRHLVRRRGQEARLRCSPMKGHSHVYWYRQLPEEGLKFMVYLQKENIIDESGMPKERFSAEFPKEGPSILRIQQVVRGDSAAYFCASSAQGGEYNEQFFGPGTRLTVL.

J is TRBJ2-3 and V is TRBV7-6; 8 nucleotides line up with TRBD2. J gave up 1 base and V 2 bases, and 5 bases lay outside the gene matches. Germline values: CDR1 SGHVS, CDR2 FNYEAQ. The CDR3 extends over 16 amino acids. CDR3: CASSLSGGGRTDTQYF. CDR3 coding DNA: TGTGCCAGCAGCTTAAGTGGCGGGGGGCGCACAGATACGCAGTATTTT. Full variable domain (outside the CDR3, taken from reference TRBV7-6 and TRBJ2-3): GAGVSQSPRYKVTKRGQDVALRCDPISGHVSLYWYRQALGQGPEFLTYFNYEAQQDKSGLPNDRFSAERPEGSISTLTIQRTEQRDSAMYRCASSLSGGGRTDTQYFGPGTRLTVL.

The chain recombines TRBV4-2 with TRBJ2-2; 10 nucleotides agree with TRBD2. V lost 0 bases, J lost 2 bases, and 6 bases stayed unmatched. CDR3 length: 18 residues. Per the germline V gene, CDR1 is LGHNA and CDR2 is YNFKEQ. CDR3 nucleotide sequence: TGTGCCAGCAGCCAAGATATTAGCGGGGGGACTAACACCGGGGAGCTGTTTTTT. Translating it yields CASSQDISGGTNTGELFF.

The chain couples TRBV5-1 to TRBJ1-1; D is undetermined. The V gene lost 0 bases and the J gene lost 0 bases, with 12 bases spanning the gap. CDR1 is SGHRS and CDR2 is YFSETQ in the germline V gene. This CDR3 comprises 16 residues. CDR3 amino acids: CASSLDGGYMNTEAFF. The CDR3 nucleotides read TGCGCCAGCAGCTTGGACGGCGGATACATGAACACTGAAGCTTTCTTT.

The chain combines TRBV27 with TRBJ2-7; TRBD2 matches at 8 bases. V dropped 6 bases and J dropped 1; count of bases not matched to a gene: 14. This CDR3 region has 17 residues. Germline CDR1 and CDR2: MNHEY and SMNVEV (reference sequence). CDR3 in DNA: TGTGCCAGCAGAACTACTAGCGGCCCAGCCCTATCCTACGAGCAGTACTTC. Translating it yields CASRTTSGPALSYEQYF.

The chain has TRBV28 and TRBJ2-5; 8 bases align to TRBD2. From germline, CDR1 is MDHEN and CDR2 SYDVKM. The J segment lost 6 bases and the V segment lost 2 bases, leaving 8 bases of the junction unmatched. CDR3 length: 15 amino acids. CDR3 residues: CASSLAREGRKTQYF. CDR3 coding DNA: TGTGCCAGCAGTTTAGCCCGGGAGGGGAGGAAGACCCAGTACTTC.